This is a list of T cell receptor beta chains from one sample in a study of Graves' ophthalmopathy and Graves' hyperthyroidism. Each CDR3 protein gets one entry after TCRdb re-called the multiplex PCR reads with MiXCR. The table includes over a million distinct CDR3 sequences, roughly two fifths detected once. The sequenced sample was peripheral blood or thyroid tissue (not recorded which). All receptors come from an adult man with Graves' hyperthyroidism. The CDR3 runs from the conserved cysteine through the conserved F or W. Each record gives: J gene, CDR3 length, V gene, D gene, clone size, CDR3 DNA, CDR3 protein. A D gene is named only where the DNA matches it firmly. Size is stated for part of the rows, as once, few or many counts, or as a class when the clone is expanded.

J gene: TRBJ1-1; CDR3 length: 17; V gene: TRBV6-5; D gene: .; clone size: .; CDR3 DNA: TGTGCCAGCAGTGAAGGTGGTTGGCAGGTATGGAACACTGAAGCTTTCTTT; CDR3 protein: CASSEGGWQVWNTEAFF
J gene: TRBJ1-2; CDR3 length: 15; V gene: TRBV5-8; D gene: .; clone size: few; CDR3 DNA: TGTGCCAGCAGTCTTCGCGCCCCCACAACCGGGGGCTACACCTTC; CDR3 protein: CASSLRAPTTGGYTF
J gene: TRBJ2-5; CDR3 length: 15; V gene: TRBV19; D gene: TRBD1; clone size: few; CDR3 DNA: TGTGCCAGTAGTACAGGGGACAGAGACCAAGAGACCCAGTACTTC; CDR3 protein: CASSTGDRDQETQYF
J gene: TRBJ2-5; CDR3 length: 15; V gene: TRBV5-6; D gene: .; clone size: .; CDR3 DNA: TGTGCCAGCAGCTTTCCGGGACGGCTAAAAGAGACCCAGTACTTC; CDR3 protein: CASSFPGRLKETQYF
J gene: TRBJ2-6; CDR3 length: 15; V gene: TRBV27; D gene: TRBD1; clone size: few; CDR3 DNA: TGTGCCAGCAGTCCCCAACAAGGACAGGGAGGCGTCCTGACTTTC; CDR3 protein: CASSPQQGQGGVLTF
J gene: TRBJ2-7; CDR3 length: 17; V gene: TRBV11-2; D gene: .; clone size: .; CDR3 DNA: TGTGCCAGCAGCTCCCGGTCGCGGGGACCGCTAAACTACGAGCAGTACTTC; CDR3 protein: CASSSRSRGPLNYEQYF
J gene: TRBJ2-5; CDR3 length: 14; V gene: TRBV9; D gene: .; clone size: few; CDR3 DNA: TGTGCCAGCAGCGTAGAGGTATTCCAAGAGACCCAGTACTTC; CDR3 protein: CASSVEVFQETQYF
J gene: TRBJ1-5; CDR3 length: 13; V gene: TRBV20-1; D gene: .; clone size: many; CDR3 DNA: TGCAGTGCTAGGGCGCCGACCAATCAGCCCCAGCATTTT; CDR3 protein: CSARAPTNQPQHF
J gene: TRBJ1-4; CDR3 length: 15; V gene: TRBV9; D gene: TRBD1; clone size: many; CDR3 DNA: TGTGCCAGCAGCGCAGGACAGGGTTATAATGAAAAACTGTTTTTT; CDR3 protein: CASSAGQGYNEKLFF
J gene: TRBJ1-5; CDR3 length: 13; V gene: TRBV9; D gene: .; clone size: few; CDR3 DNA: TGTGCCAGCAGCGCCACAAAAAATCAGCCCCAGCATTTT; CDR3 protein: CASSATKNQPQHF
J gene: TRBJ1-2; CDR3 length: 12; V gene: TRBV20-1; D gene: .; clone size: many; CDR3 DNA: TGCAGTGCTGCGGACGGAGATTATGGCTACACCTTC; CDR3 protein: CSAADGDYGYTF
J gene: TRBJ2-7; CDR3 length: 14; V gene: TRBV7-2; D gene: .; clone size: many; CDR3 DNA: TGTGCCAGCAGTTACCACGGGCCGTACTACGAGCAGTACTTC; CDR3 protein: CASSYHGPYYEQYF
J gene: TRBJ1-5; CDR3 length: 12; V gene: TRBV7-2; D gene: .; clone size: .; CDR3 DNA: TGTGCCAGCAGCGGGGGCCATCAGCCCCAGCATTTT; CDR3 protein: CASSGGHQPQHF
J gene: TRBJ2-7; CDR3 length: 17; V gene: TRBV7-9; D gene: TRBD2; clone size: many; CDR3 DNA: TGTGCCAGCAGCCAAACCGGTAACGCGGGAGGTCGGTACGAGCAGTACTTC; CDR3 protein: CASSQTGNAGGRYEQYF
J gene: TRBJ2-5; CDR3 length: 13; V gene: TRBV6-5; D gene: TRBD1; clone size: .; CDR3 DNA: TGTGCCAGCATACCGCACAGGGGTGAGACCCAGTACTTC; CDR3 protein: CASIPHRGETQYF
J gene: TRBJ1-3; CDR3 length: 14; V gene: TRBV6-5; D gene: TRBD1; clone size: many; CDR3 DNA: TGTGCCAGCAGTCGCGACAGGGATGGAAACACCATATATTTT; CDR3 protein: CASSRDRDGNTIYF
J gene: TRBJ1-2; CDR3 length: 14; V gene: TRBV19; D gene: .; clone size: many; CDR3 DNA: TGTGCCAGTAAGGACGGGACGGGTCCTAGTGGCTACACCTTC; CDR3 protein: CASKDGTGPSGYTF
J gene: TRBJ2-7; CDR3 length: 14; V gene: TRBV7-2; D gene: .; clone size: .; CDR3 DNA: TGTGCCAGCAGCCCCAGGGATTTCTCCTACGGGCAGTACTTC; CDR3 protein: CASSPRDFSYGQYF
J gene: TRBJ2-2; CDR3 length: 15; V gene: TRBV7-6; D gene: .; clone size: .; CDR3 DNA: TGTGCCAGCAGTTTAATGCAGGGTATCCCCGGGGAGCTGTTTTTT; CDR3 protein: CASSLMQGIPGELFF
J gene: TRBJ2-7; CDR3 length: 16; V gene: TRBV11-2; D gene: TRBD2; clone size: .; CDR3 DNA: TGTGCCAGCAGCTACAACCCGGGACTAGCGGACTACGAGCAGTACTTC; CDR3 protein: CASSYNPGLADYEQYF
J gene: TRBJ2-5; CDR3 length: 16; V gene: TRBV7-8; D gene: TRBD2; clone size: .; CDR3 DNA: TGTGCCCCCTGGCGGCGACTAGCGGGAGGGCGAGAGACCCAGTACTTC; CDR3 protein: CAPWRRLAGGRETQYF
J gene: TRBJ1-5; CDR3 length: 16; V gene: TRBV7-8; D gene: .; clone size: many; CDR3 DNA: TGTGCCAGCAGCTTAGCTCAGGGAAGGAGCCACCAGCCCCAGCATTTT; CDR3 protein: CASSLAQGRSHQPQHF
J gene: TRBJ2-7; CDR3 length: 16; V gene: TRBV20-1; D gene: TRBD2; clone size: few; CDR3 DNA: TGCAGTGCTAGAGATAATTTCCGGGGGGAGAAAGGCGAGCAGTACTTC; CDR3 protein: CSARDNFRGEKGEQYF
J gene: TRBJ1-2; CDR3 length: 15; V gene: TRBV10-3; D gene: .; clone size: .; CDR3 DNA: TGTGCCAGCAGTGCCCAGACCTCTCTAGACTATGGCTACACCTTC; CDR3 protein: CASSAQTSLDYGYTF
J gene: TRBJ2-7; CDR3 length: 12; V gene: TRBV10-2; D gene: .; clone size: .; CDR3 DNA: TGCGCCAGCTTGGCCATCGGGGGCGCACAGTACTTC; CDR3 protein: CASLAIGGAQYF
J gene: TRBJ2-2; CDR3 length: 16; V gene: TRBV10-3; D gene: .; clone size: .; CDR3 DNA: TGTGCCATCTCGTCCCATGCTTTTTCCCGGACCGGGGAGCTGTTTTTT; CDR3 protein: CAISSHAFSRTGELFF